The rows below give T cell receptor beta chains drawn from one sample of a study of blood T cell repertoires in COVID-19. Here immunoSEQ multiplex PCR was the method, and the copy in TCRdb shows in-frame clones only, minus some. This table holds over 100,000 clones, about 80% found once. The sample taken for sequencing was peripheral blood. These receptors originate from a man aged 60-69 years with active or convalescent COVID-19. Each CDR3 is given with its conserved first and last residue. D genes are given only for firm matches. Size tells how often a clone was seen (once, few, many) or the class of an expanded clone, and some rows leave it out.

clone_size d_call j_call v_call cdr3_nt cdr3_aa
few TRBD2 TRBJ2-1 TRBV7-9 TGTGCCAGCAGCCCAGCGACTAGCGGGGCGAACAATGAGCAGTTCTTC CASSPATSGANNEQFF
NA TRBD2 TRBJ2-7 TRBV27 TGTGCCAGCAGTTCCGGGGGGGCTTTATACGAGCAGTACTTC CASSSGGALYEQYF
NA NA TRBJ1-6 TRBV6-5 TGTGCCAGCAGTCGCGGGGAGCACGGCTCACCCCTCCACTTT CASSRGEHGSPLHF
NA NA TRBJ2-1 TRBV7-6 TGTGCCAGCAGCTTAAGAGCGGGTCGTTTCTACAATGAGCAGTTCTTC CASSLRAGRFYNEQFF
NA TRBD1 TRBJ2-5 TRBV14 TGTGCCAGCAGCCGACAGGGAGAGACCCAGTACTTC CASSRQGETQYF
NA NA TRBJ1-2 TRBV6-5 TGTGCCAGCAGTTACGTGTCGGGCAGGGTAGGCGGCTACACCTTC CASSYVSGRVGGYTF
NA TRBD1 TRBJ2-5 TRBV4-2 TGTGCCAGCAGCCAACCTGGACAGGGGGAAGAGACCCAGTACTTC CASSQPGQGEETQYF
NA NA TRBJ2-3 TRBV24-1 TGTGCCACCTCTTCCGAGCGGAGGGGAGATACGCAGTATTTT CATSSERRGDTQYF
NA TRBD1 TRBJ1-6 TRBV11-3 TGTGCCAGCAGCTCCGGACAGGGAAATTCACCCCTCCACTTT CASSSGQGNSPLHF
few NA TRBJ1-1 TRBV2 TGTGCCAGCAGGTTGATGACAGCCAGGAGCACTGAAGCTTTCTTT CASRLMTARSTEAFF
NA NA TRBJ1-1 TRBV28 TGTGCCAGCGTTGTGCGCGGAATGAACACTGAAGCTTTCTTT CASVVRGMNTEAFF
NA TRBD1 TRBJ2-1 TRBV19 TGTGCCAGTAGTTGGGACAGCTACAATGAGCAGTTCTTC CASSWDSYNEQFF
few TRBD1 TRBJ1-2 TRBV19 TGTGCCAGTAGTGGCAGCCGACAGGGCGACTATGGCTACACCTTC CASSGSRQGDYGYTF
NA TRBD1 TRBJ2-1 TRBV7-2 TGTGCCAGCAGCCCCGACAGGGGATCCTACAATGAGCAGTTCTTC CASSPDRGSYNEQFF
NA NA TRBJ1-6 TRBV18 TGTGCCAGCTCACCAGCTAAGTCCCGACTGAGCTATAATTCACCCCTCCACTTT CASSPAKSRLSYNSPLHF
NA NA TRBJ1-4 TRBV5-1 TGCGCCAGCAGCCCTGTTGCAACTAATGAAAAACTGTTTTTT CASSPVATNEKLFF
NA NA TRBJ2-1 TRBV5-1 TGCGCCAGCAGCTTGGGATCGAGCTCCTACAATGAGCAGTTCTTC CASSLGSSSYNEQFF
NA NA TRBJ1-2 TRBV7-9 TGTGCCAGCAGCTTCTCCGCAGGGGAAGGCTACACCTTC CASSFSAGEGYTF
NA NA TRBJ2-7 TRBV21-1 TGTGCCAGCAGCCGAAGGGGGAACGAGCAGTACTTC CASSRRGNEQYF
NA NA TRBJ2-6 TRBV9 TGTGCCAGCAGCGTAGACAACCCTGGGGCCAACGTCCTGACTTTC CASSVDNPGANVLTF
NA TRBD1 TRBJ1-1 TRBV29-1 TGCAGCGCCTCCGGGGACAGGGGCGCTGAAGCTTTCTTT CSASGDRGAEAFF
NA NA TRBJ1-5 TRBV28 TGTGCCAGCAGTGACAGCCCGAGGCCCCAGCATTTT CASSDSPRPQHF
NA NA TRBJ2-5 TRBV12-3/TRBV12-4 TGTGCCAGCAGTTTCCTATCGGAAGAGACCCAGTACTTC CASSFLSEETQYF
once TRBD1 TRBJ2-3 TRBV6-2/TRBV6-3 TGTGCCAGCACCCCCGGGACAGGGGCAGATACGCAGTATTTT CASTPGTGADTQYF
NA NA TRBJ1-1 TRBV7-2 TGTGCCAGCAGCTGGGGATGGGGGGGGATTGAAGCTTTCTTT CASSWGWGGIEAFF
NA NA TRBJ2-3 TRBV7-3 TGTGCCAGCAGCTCCGACAGGCAGACGCAGTATTTT CASSSDRQTQYF
NA NA TRBJ2-3 TRBV14 TGTGCCAGCAGCCAAGGCTATCTTCCCACAGATACGCAGTATTTT CASSQGYLPTDTQYF
NA TRBD2 TRBJ2-1 TRBV7-2 TGTGCCAGCAGCCCCTGGACTAGCGGGAGCAATAATGAGCAGTTCTTC CASSPWTSGSNNEQFF
NA TRBD2 TRBJ2-1 TRBV24-1 TGTGCCACCAGTCAGACTAGCGGAATCTACAATGAGCAGTTCTTC CATSQTSGIYNEQFF
NA NA TRBJ1-4 TRBV2 TGTGCCAGTACCACGGGGGGGCTAGGGGAAAAACTGTTTTTT CASTTGGLGEKLFF
once NA TRBJ2-1 TRBV19 TGTGCCAGTAGTATTTTCAAGGACACTGAGCAGTTCTTC CASSIFKDTEQFF
NA TRBD2 TRBJ2-5 TRBV15 TGTGCCACCACCGGGGGGAACCAAGAGACCCAGTACTTC CATTGGNQETQYF
NA TRBD1 TRBJ2-7 TRBV3-1/TRBV3-2 TGTGCCAGCAGACAACAGGGGTTGGAGGAGCAGTACTTC CASRQQGLEEQYF